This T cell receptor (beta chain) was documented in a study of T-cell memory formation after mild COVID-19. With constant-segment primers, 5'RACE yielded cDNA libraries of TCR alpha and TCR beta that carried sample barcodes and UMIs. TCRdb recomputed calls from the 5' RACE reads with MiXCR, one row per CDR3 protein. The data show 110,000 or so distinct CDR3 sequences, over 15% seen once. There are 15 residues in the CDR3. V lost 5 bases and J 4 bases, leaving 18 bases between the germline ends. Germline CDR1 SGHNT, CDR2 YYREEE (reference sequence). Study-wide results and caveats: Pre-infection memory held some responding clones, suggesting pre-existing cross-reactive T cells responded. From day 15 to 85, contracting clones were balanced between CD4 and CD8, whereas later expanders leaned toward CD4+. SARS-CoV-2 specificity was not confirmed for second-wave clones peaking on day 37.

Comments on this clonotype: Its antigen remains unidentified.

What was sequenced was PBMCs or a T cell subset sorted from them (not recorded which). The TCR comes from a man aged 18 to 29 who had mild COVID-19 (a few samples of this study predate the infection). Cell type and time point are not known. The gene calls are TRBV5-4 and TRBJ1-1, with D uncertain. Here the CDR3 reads CASRPPPGSATEAFF. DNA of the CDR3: TGTGCCAGCAGACCTCCCCCAGGCTCCGCCACTGAAGCTTTCTTT.